This T cell receptor (beta chain) is drawn from a study of blood T cell repertoires in COVID-19. Study-level background: COVID-19 samples from acute and convalescent phases originated in the United States, Italy and Spain. PBMCs, B-cell-depleted T cells, or T cells provided the cDNA or gDNA that made up the material.

Original processing notes: Using reference gene primer amplification, nucleated cell counts were estimated. Generated by immunoSEQ multiplex PCR, the TCRdb table keeps only in-frame clones and is missing some. V, J and clone size reflect that table, while D and trimming were determined from the DNA. Counted here are 250,000 to 300,000 clones, 89% occurring once; the ten biggest clones make up 4% to 5%. The CDR3 loop spans 14 amino acids. Trimming removed 6 bases at V and 9 bases at J, with 18 bases between. Germline CDR1 is MDHEN and CDR2 is SYDVKM. The sequencing input was peripheral blood. This clonotype was obtained from a woman aged 40 to 50 who had recovered from COVID-19. The chain has TRBV28 and TRBJ2-1; possibly TRBD1 for D (6 bases). As DNA, the CDR3 is TGTGCCAGCAGACAAACAGGGTTACTGCCTGAGCAGTTCTTC. Encoded protein: CASRQTGLLPEQFF.